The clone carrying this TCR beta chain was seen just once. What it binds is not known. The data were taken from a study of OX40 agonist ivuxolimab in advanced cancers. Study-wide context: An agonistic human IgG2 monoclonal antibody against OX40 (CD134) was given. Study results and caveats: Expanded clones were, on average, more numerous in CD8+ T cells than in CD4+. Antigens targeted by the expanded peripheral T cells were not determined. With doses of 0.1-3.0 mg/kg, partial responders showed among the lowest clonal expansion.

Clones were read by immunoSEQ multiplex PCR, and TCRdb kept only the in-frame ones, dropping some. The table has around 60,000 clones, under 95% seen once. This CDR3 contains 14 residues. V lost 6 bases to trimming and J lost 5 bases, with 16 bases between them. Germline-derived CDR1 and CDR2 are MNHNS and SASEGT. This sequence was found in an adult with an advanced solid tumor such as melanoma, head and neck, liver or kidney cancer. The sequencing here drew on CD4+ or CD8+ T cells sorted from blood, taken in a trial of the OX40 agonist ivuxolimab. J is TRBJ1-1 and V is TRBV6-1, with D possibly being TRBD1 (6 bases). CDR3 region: CASRGDTTATEAFF. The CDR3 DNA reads TGTGCCAGCAGAGGGGACACAACGGCGACTGAAGCTTTCTTT.